The next 3 T cell receptor beta chains were all read from a single sample in a study of blood T cell repertoires in COVID-19. The protocol was immunoSEQ multiplex PCR, while the TCRdb copy is restricted to in-frame clones and leaves out a portion. This sample has approximately 200,000 clones, with roughly four fifths found just once. Source material: PBMCs or T cells enriched from blood (not recorded which). The receptors here all came from a man aged 40-49 years who had recovered from COVID-19.

The chain links TRBV2 to TRBJ2-3, with D possibly TRBD1 on 5 matching bases. Germline lookup yields CDR1 SNHLY and CDR2 FYNNEI. Trimming removed 2 bases from V and 3 bases from J, with 12 bases in between. The CDR3 runs to 15 residues. CDR3 sequence reads: CASSEYGRVTDTQYF. DNA of the CDR3: TGTGCCAGCAGTGAATATGGCAGGGTGACAGATACGCAGTATTTT.

The chain employs TRBV30 and TRBJ2-7; TRBD1 aligns across 9 bases. V lost 3 bases and J lost 6; bases outside the gene matches: 6. Per germline, CDR1 GTSNPN and CDR2 SVGIG (reference sequence). This CDR3 comprises 13 residues. In DNA form, the CDR3 reads TGTGCCTGGAGGCGACAGGGGGGTAGCGAGCAGTACTTC. Encoded protein: CAWRRQGGSEQYF.

The chain recombines TRBV29-1 with TRBJ1-5; the match to TRBD1 covers 10 bases. J gave up 1 base and V 6 bases, and 9 bases lay outside the gene matches. Germline-derived CDR1 and CDR2 are SQVTM and ANQGSEA. The length of the CDR3 is 16 residues. The CDR3 nucleotides are TGCAGCGTAACCGGACAGGGGGGCGGGAGCAATCAGCCCCAGCATTTT. It specifies CSVTGQGGGSNQPQHF.